These T cell receptor beta chains were read from a single sample in a study of PD-1 blockade in classical Hodgkin lymphoma. The repertoire was sequenced with immunoSEQ multiplex PCR; TCRdb's copy has only in-frame clones and lacks some. This table holds 19,000 or so clones, approximately 90% found once. Sequencing input: CD8+ T cells from blood. The receptors stem from a human donor with classical Hodgkin lymphoma. The conserved cysteine and the conserved F or W are not part of the CDR3 here.

v_gene: TRBV27
j_gene: TRBJ2-2
len: 13
CDR3aa: ASNPSGRAPGELF

v_gene: TRBV6-5
j_gene: TRBJ1-1
len: 12
CDR3aa: ASSPGTESIEAF

v_gene: TRBV27
j_gene: TRBJ1-4
len: 15
CDR3aa: ASSLWLGDGRNEKLF

v_gene: TRBV7-9
j_gene: TRBJ1-2
len: 10
CDR3aa: ASSSRLGGYT

v_gene: TRBV5-4
j_gene: TRBJ1-2
len: 11
CDR3aa: ASTSLGNYGYT

v_gene: TRBV2
j_gene: TRBJ1-3
len: 19
CDR3aa: ASSGPLVPGRKLSSGNTIY

v_gene: TRBV27
j_gene: TRBJ2-1
len: 13
CDR3aa: ASSRSGGTYNEQF

v_gene: TRBV2
j_gene: TRBJ2-5
len: 13
CDR3aa: ASSEAPRGEETQY

v_gene: TRBV6-6
j_gene: TRBJ1-1
len: 10
CDR3aa: ASSRDREGAF

v_gene: TRBV5-8
j_gene: TRBJ2-2
len: 15
CDR3aa: ASSSGQAPGGTGELF

v_gene: TRBV7-9
j_gene: TRBJ2-7
len: 9
CDR3aa: ASSFLYEQY

v_gene: TRBV6-5
j_gene: TRBJ2-2
len: 11
CDR3aa: ASSSAGPGELF

v_gene: TRBV25-1
j_gene: TRBJ1-1
len: 12
CDR3aa: ASSDGQGATEAF

v_gene: TRBV5-6
j_gene: TRBJ1-6
len: 14
CDR3aa: ASSLLAGPAGEALH

v_gene: TRBV7-9
j_gene: TRBJ2-3
len: 12
CDR3aa: ASSLKGSTDTQY

v_gene: TRBV27
j_gene: TRBJ1-1
len: 13
CDR3aa: ASSQSPSGNTEAF

v_gene: TRBV4-1
j_gene: TRBJ2-5
len: 14
CDR3aa: ASSPILALAGETQY

v_gene: TRBV6-1
j_gene: TRBJ1-1
len: 9
CDR3aa: ASSVYSEAF

v_gene: TRBV6-5
j_gene: TRBJ1-4
len: 12
CDR3aa: ASSRTGENEKLF

v_gene: TRBV6-1
j_gene: TRBJ1-5
len: 11
CDR3aa: ASSERVSGPQH

v_gene: TRBV7-8
j_gene: TRBJ2-2
len: 11
CDR3aa: ASSFPNTGELF

v_gene: TRBV5-1
j_gene: TRBJ2-2
len: 13
CDR3aa: ASSPRAENTGELF

v_gene: TRBV13
j_gene: TRBJ2-7
len: 13
CDR3aa: ASSQLETSGYEQY

v_gene: TRBV4-1
j_gene: TRBJ2-6
len: 15
CDR3aa: ASSEGQGVSGANVLT

v_gene: TRBV6-5
j_gene: TRBJ2-5
len: 10
CDR3aa: ASGATQETQY

v_gene: TRBV7-2
j_gene: TRBJ2-1
len: 10
CDR3aa: AAQGIGNEQF

v_gene: TRBV28
j_gene: TRBJ1-5
len: 12
CDR3aa: ASSLNTFDQPQH

v_gene: TRBV5-6
j_gene: TRBJ2-7
len: 11
CDR3aa: ASSLGGLREQY

v_gene: TRBV7-9
j_gene: TRBJ2-1
len: 15
CDR3aa: ASSLYGQGSRYNEQF

v_gene: TRBV14
j_gene: TRBJ2-1
len: 12
CDR3aa: ASSVWGFGNEQF

v_gene: TRBV7-9
j_gene: TRBJ2-3
len: 10
CDR3aa: ASSLGADTQY

v_gene: TRBV7-9
j_gene: TRBJ1-1
len: 11
CDR3aa: ASSLDRGTEAF

v_gene: TRBV19
j_gene: TRBJ2-7
len: 13
CDR3aa: ASSIGTSGSYEQY

v_gene: TRBV4-2
j_gene: TRBJ2-1
len: 13
CDR3aa: ASSPRGLADNEQF

v_gene: TRBV6-5
j_gene: .
len: 13
CDR3aa: ASSYGIAGSYEQY

v_gene: TRBV4-1
j_gene: TRBJ2-1
len: 16
CDR3aa: ASSQAGGFPLWANEQF

v_gene: TRBV7-2
j_gene: TRBJ2-3
len: 14
CDR3aa: ASSPGLRGHTDTQY

v_gene: TRBV5-1
j_gene: TRBJ2-1
len: 13
CDR3aa: ASSLTSGRDNEQF

v_gene: TRBV19
j_gene: TRBJ2-7
len: 14
CDR3aa: ASSAAWAGESYEQY

v_gene: TRBV27
j_gene: TRBJ2-7
len: 13
CDR3aa: ASSPSGTGAYEQY

v_gene: TRBV4-3
j_gene: TRBJ2-7
len: 12
CDR3aa: ASSPGLPGYEQY

v_gene: TRBV5-4
j_gene: TRBJ2-7
len: 13
CDR3aa: ASSLGGTGYNEQY

v_gene: TRBV28
j_gene: TRBJ1-2
len: 11
CDR3aa: ASTETEVYGYT

v_gene: TRBV15
j_gene: TRBJ1-5
len: 12
CDR3aa: ATSRGSGNQPQH

v_gene: TRBV19
j_gene: TRBJ2-3
len: 16
CDR3aa: ASSIDWRQGAFTDTQY